Below are 9 T cell receptor beta chains sequenced from a single sample in a study of blood T cell repertoires in COVID-19. Generated by immunoSEQ multiplex PCR, the TCRdb table keeps only in-frame clones and is missing some. The sample carries about 230,000 clones, around 83% recorded once. The sample taken for sequencing was peripheral blood. The receptors come from a woman aged 45 to 65 with acute or convalescent COVID-19.

The chain uses TRBV6-5 and TRBJ2-7; possibly TRBD2 for D (6 bases). Trimming pared 6 bases from V and 0 bases from J, leaving 12 bases between. Per the germline V gene, CDR1 is MNHEY and CDR2 is SVGAGI. CDR3 length: 14 residues. In DNA, the CDR3 is TGTGCCAGCAGGTGGCGGGGAAGCTCCTACGAGCAGTACTTC. The encoded protein is CASRWRGSSYEQYF.

The gene calls are TRBV7-2 and TRBJ1-5; possible D gene TRBD1, 6 bases. Germline CDR1 is SGHTA and CDR2 is FQGNSA. The V end lost 5 bases, the J end lost 10 bases, and 18 bases lay between the germline ends. The CDR3 sequence is 14 residues long. The CDR3: CASSTDRQVTPQHF. In DNA, the CDR3 is TGTGCCAGCAGCACTGACAGGCAGGTAACACCCCAGCATTTT. Looking up the rest from reference TRBV7-2 and TRBJ1-5 gives the full variable domain: GAGVSQSPSNKVTEKGKDVELRCDPISGHTALYWYRQSLGQGLEFLIYFQGNSAPDKSGLPSDRFSAERTGGSVSTLTIQRTQQEDSAVYLCASSTDRQVTPQHFGDGTRLSIL.

In DNA form, the CDR3 reads TGTGCCAGCAGTGAGACAGGGCTGGTGGCTTTCTTT. It codes for CASSETGLVAFF. The chain is built from TRBV6-1 and TRBJ1-1; 7 nucleotides match TRBD1. Looked up from germline, CDR1 is MNHNS and CDR2 is SASEGT. The CDR3 is 12 amino acids. V shed 3 bases and J 11 bases; nucleotides not matched to a gene: 6.

This sequence joins TRBV29-1 and TRBJ2-1; weak D call: TRBD2 (6 bases). CDR3 size: 13 residues. The germline V gene has CDR1 SQVTM and CDR2 ANQGSEA. The CDR3 protein is CFLGGASYNEQFF. As DNA, the CDR3 is TGCTTCCTGGGCGGGGCCTCCTACAATGAGCAGTTCTTC.

This clone has only a few counts. The chain employs TRBV15 and TRBJ2-5; 7 bases are a match to TRBD1. The CDR3 covers 14 residues. Germline V lookup: CDR1 LNHNV, CDR2 YYDKDF (reference sequence). Trimming cost V 3 bases and J 2 bases; bases outside gene matches: 3. The CDR3 bases are TGTGCCACCAGCAGGGGACAGAGACAAGAGACCCAGTACTTC. Protein: CATSRGQRQETQYF.

The chain has TRBV5-1 and TRBJ2-5; D perhaps matches TRBD1 (6 bases). This CDR3 has 14 amino acids. The germline V gene has CDR1 SGHRS and CDR2 YFSETQ. The V gene lost 5 bases and the J gene lost 2 bases, with 13 bases spanning the gap. CDR3 amino acids: CASSQGGPQETQYF. The CDR3 nucleotides are TGCGCCAGCAGTCAAGGGGGTCCTCAAGAGACCCAGTACTTC.

The V and J genes are TRBV12-3 or TRBV12-4 and TRBJ2-1, with D possibly matching TRBD1 (6 bases). Deletions cut 3 bases from V and 9 bases from J, with 12 bases between. The CDR3 contains 13 residues. The CDR3 reads CASSFVRGGEQFF. The CDR3 DNA sequence: TGTGCCAGCAGTTTTGTCAGGGGCGGTGAGCAGTTCTTC.

This clone was detected once. The chain has TRBV28 and TRBJ1-2; a weak D match, TRBD1 (6 bases). The V end was cut by 6 bases, the J end by 2 bases, with 16 bases between. CDR3 length: 15 amino acids. Germline V gene lookup returns CDR1 MDHEN and CDR2 SYDVKM. In DNA, the CDR3 is TGTGCCAGCAGCCTTACAGGGACAACCAACTATGGCTACACCTTC. Translation gives CASSLTGTTNYGYTF.

The chain recombines TRBV29-1 with TRBJ1-1; the match to TRBD1 covers 9 bases. Germline values: CDR1 SQVTM, CDR2 ANQGSEA. V trimming: 5 bases; J trimming: 8 bases; junction bases outside the gene matches: 9. There are 13 residues in the CDR3. The CDR3 coding sequence is TGCAGCGTTATTGGGGACAGGGCGGAGGAAGCTTTCTTT. Translated, it gives CSVIGDRAEEAFF.